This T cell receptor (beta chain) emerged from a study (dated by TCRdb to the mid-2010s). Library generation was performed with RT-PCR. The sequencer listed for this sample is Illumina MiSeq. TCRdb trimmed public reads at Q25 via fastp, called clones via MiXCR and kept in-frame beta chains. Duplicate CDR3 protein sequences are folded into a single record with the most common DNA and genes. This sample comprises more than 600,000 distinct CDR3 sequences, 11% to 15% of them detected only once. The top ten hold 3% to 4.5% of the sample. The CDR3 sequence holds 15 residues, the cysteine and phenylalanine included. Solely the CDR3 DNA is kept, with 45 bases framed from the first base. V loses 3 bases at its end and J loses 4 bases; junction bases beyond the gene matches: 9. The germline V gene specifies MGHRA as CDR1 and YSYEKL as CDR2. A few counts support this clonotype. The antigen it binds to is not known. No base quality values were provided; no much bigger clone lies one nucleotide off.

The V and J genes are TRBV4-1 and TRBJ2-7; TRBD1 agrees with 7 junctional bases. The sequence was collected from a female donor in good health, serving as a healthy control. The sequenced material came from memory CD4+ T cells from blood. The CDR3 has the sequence CASSHPGTDLYEQYF. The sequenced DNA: TGCGCCAGCAGCCATCCCGGGACAGATCTTTACGAGCAGTACTTC.